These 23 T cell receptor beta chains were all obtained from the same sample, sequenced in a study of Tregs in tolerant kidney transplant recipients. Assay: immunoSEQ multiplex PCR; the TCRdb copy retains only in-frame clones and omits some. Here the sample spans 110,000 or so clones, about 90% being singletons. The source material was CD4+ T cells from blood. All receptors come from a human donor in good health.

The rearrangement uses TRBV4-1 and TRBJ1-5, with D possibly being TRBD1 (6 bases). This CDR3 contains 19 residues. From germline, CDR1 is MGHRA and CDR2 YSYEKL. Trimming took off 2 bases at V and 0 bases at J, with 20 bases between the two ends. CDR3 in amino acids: CASSQIPTGTPYSNQPQHF. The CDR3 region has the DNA TGCGCCAGCAGCCAAATACCAACCGGGACACCGTATAGCAATCAGCCCCAGCATTTT.

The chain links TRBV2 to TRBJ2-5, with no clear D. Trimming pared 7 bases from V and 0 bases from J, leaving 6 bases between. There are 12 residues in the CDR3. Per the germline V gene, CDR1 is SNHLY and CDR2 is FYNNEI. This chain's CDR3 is CASNSYQETQYF. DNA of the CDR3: TGTGCCAGCAACTCGTACCAAGAGACCCAGTACTTC.

The CDR3 DNA follows: TGTGCCAGCAGCCCTTATAGCGGGAGTGGGAATGAGCAGTTCTTC. Its translation is CASSPYSGSGNEQFF. The rearrangement uses TRBV7-9 and TRBJ2-1, with 9 bases lining up with TRBD2. Germline CDR1 is SEHNR and CDR2 is FQNEAQ (reference sequence). The V and J ends lost 5 bases and 7 bases, in that order; junction bases with no gene match: 9. The CDR3 is 15 residues long.

The CDR3 sequence is CASSERQGTNEKLFF. The CDR3 DNA reads TGTGCCAGCAGTGAACGCCAGGGTACTAATGAAAAACTGTTTTTT. V usage is TRBV6-1 and J usage is TRBJ1-4, with D perhaps matching TRBD1 (5 bases). The ends were cut back, 2 bases at V and 2 bases at J, with 9 bases in the middle. CDR1 is MNHNS, CDR2 SASEGT, per germline. The CDR3 runs to 15 residues.

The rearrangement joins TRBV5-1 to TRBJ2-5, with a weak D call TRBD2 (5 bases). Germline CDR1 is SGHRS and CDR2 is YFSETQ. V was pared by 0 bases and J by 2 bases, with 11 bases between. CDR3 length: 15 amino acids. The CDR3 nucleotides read TGCGCCAGCAGCTTGGGGCCCCCGGGGCAAGAGACCCAGTACTTC. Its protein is CASSLGPPGQETQYF.

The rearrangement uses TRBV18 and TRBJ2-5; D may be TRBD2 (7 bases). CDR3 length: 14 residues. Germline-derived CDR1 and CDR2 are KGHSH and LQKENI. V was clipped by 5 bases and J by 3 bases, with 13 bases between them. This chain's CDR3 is CASSEQGGEETQYF. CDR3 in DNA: TGTGCCAGCTCAGAACAGGGAGGGGAAGAGACCCAGTACTTC.

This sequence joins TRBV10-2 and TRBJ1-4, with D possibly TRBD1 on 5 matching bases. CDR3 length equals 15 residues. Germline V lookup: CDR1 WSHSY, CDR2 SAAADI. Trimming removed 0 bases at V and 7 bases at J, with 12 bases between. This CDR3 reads CASSESWGAVEKLFF. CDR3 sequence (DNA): TGCGCCAGCAGTGAGTCGTGGGGCGCCGTTGAAAAACTGTTTTTT.

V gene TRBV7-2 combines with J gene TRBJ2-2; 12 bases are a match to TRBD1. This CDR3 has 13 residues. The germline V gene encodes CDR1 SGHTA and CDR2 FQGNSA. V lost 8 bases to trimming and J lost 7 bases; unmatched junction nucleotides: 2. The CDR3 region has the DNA TGTGCCAGCGGGACAGGGGGCCACGGGGAGCTGTTTTTT. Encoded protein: CASGTGGHGELFF.

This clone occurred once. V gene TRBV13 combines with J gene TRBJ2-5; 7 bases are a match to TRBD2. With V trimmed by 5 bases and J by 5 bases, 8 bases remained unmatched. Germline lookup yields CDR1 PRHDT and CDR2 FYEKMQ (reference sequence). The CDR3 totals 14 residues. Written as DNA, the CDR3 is TGTGCCAGCAGCGAGGGAGGGTCCGGGGAGACCCAGTACTTC. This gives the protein CASSEGGSGETQYF. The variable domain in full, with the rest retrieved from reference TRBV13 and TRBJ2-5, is AAGVIQSPRHLIKEKRETATLKCYPIPRHDTVYWYQQGPGQDPQFLISFYEKMQSDKGSIPDRFSAQQFSDYHSELNMSSLELGDSALYFCASSEGGSGETQYFGPGTRLLVL.

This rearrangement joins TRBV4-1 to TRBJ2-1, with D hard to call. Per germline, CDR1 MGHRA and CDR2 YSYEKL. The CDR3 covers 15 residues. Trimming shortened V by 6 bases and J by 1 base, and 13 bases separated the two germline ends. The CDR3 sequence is CASSPLSSSYNEQFF. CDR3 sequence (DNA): TGCGCCAGCAGTCCCCTTAGTAGTTCCTACAATGAGCAGTTCTTC.

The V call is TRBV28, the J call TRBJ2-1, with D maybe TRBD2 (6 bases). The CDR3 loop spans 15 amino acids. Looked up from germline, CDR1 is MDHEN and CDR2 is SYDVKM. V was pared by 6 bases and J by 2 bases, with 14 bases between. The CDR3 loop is CASRRDGVAYNEQFF. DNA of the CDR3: TGTGCCAGCAGGCGGGACGGGGTTGCCTACAATGAGCAGTTCTTC.

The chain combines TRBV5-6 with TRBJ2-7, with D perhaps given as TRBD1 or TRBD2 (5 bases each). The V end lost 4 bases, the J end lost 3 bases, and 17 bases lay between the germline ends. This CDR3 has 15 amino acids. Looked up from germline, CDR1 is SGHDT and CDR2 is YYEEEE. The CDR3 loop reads CASSPTRGSSYEQYF. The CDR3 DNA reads TGTGCCAGCAGCCCGACCCGGGGCTCGAGCTACGAGCAGTACTTC.

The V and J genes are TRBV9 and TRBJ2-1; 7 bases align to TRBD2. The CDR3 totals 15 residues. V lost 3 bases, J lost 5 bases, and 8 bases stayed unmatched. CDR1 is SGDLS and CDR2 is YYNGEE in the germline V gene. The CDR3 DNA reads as TGTGCCAGCAGCGGGTTGACGGGGAGGGACAATGAGCAGTTCTTC. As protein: CASSGLTGRDNEQFF. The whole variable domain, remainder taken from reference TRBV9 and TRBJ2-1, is DSGVTQTPKHLITATGQRVTLRCSPRSGDLSVYWYQQSLDQGLQFLIQYYNGEERAKGNILERFSAQQFPDLHSELNLSSLELGDSALYFCASSGLTGRDNEQFFGPGTRLTVL.

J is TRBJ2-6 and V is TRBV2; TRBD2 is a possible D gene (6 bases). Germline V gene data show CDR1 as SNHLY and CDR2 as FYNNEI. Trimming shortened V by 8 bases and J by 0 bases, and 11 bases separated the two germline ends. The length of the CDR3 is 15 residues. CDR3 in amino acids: CASGGLYSGANVLTF. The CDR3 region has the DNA TGTGCCAGCGGGGGACTCTACTCTGGGGCCAACGTCCTGACTTTC.

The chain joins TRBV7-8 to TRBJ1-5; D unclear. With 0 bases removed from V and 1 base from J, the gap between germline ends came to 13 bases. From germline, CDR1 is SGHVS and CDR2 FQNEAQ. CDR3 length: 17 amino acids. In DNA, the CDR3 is TGTGCCAGCAGCTTAGCTTCGGTGGTCGACAGCAATCAGCCCCAGCATTTT. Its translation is CASSLASVVDSNQPQHF.

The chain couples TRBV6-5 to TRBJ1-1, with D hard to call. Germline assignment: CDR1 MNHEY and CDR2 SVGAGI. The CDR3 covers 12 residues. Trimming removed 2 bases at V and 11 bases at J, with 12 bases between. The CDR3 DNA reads TGTGCCAGCAGTTACGGAGGAAACAAGGCTTTCTTT. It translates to CASSYGGNKAFF.

CDR3 DNA sequence: TGTGCCAGCAACGAGGTCCCAGCCACGCAAGAGACCCAGTACTTC. It translates to CASNEVPATQETQYF. This chain uses TRBV5-6 with TRBJ2-5, with D unclear. V was clipped by 6 bases and J by 2 bases, with 17 bases between them. Germline V gene data show CDR1 as SGHDT and CDR2 as YYEEEE. The CDR3 runs 15 residues.

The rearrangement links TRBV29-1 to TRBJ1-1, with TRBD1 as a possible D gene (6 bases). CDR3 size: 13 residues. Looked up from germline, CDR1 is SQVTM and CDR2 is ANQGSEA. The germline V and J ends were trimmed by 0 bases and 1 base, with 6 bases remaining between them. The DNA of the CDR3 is TGCAGCGTTGAAGAGGGGGCGAACACTGAAGCTTTCTTT. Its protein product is CSVEEGANTEAFF.

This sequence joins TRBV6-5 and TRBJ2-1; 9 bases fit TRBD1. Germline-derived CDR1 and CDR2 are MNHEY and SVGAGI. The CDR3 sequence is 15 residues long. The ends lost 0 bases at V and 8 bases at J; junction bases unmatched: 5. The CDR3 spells CASSYSGQGPDEQFF. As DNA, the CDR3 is TGTGCCAGCAGTTACTCTGGACAGGGGCCGGATGAGCAGTTCTTC.

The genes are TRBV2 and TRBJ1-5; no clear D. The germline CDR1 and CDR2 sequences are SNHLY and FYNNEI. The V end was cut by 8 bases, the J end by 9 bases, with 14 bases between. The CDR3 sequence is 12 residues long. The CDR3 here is CASRWVGGPQHF. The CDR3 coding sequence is TGTGCCAGCCGGTGGGTTGGAGGGCCCCAGCATTTT.

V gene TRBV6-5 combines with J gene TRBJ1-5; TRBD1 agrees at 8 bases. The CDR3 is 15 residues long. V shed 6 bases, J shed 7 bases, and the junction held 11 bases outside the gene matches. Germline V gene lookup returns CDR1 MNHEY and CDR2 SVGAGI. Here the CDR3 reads CASRRDRTGVQPQHF. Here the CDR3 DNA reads TGTGCCAGCAGGCGGGACAGGACGGGTGTGCAGCCCCAGCATTTT.

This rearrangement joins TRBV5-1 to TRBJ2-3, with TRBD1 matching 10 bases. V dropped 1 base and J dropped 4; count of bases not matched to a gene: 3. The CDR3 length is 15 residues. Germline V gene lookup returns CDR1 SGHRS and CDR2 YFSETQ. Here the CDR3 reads CASSLRQGAADTQYF. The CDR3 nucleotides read TGCGCCAGCAGCTTGAGACAGGGGGCCGCAGATACGCAGTATTTT. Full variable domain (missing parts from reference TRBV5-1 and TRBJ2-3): KAGVTQTPRYLIKTRGQQVTLSCSPISGHRSVSWYQQTPGQGLQFLFEYFSETQRNKGNFPGRFSGRQFSNSRSEMNVSTLELGDSALYLCASSLRQGAADTQYFGPGTRLTVL.

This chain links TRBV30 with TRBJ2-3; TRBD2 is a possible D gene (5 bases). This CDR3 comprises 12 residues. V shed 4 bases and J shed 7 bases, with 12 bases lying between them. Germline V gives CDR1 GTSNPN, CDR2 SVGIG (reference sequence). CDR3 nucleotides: TGTGCCTGGAATGCGGGCAGCCATACGCAGTATTTT. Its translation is CAWNAGSHTQYF.